These 25 T cell receptor beta chains were all obtained from the same sample, sequenced in a study of cytomegalovirus exposure and HLA in healthy donors. The PCR ran on 60 Vbeta and 13 Jbeta primers. Generated by immunoSEQ multiplex PCR, the TCRdb table keeps only in-frame clones and is missing some. The table lists some 120,000 clones, over 70% of them singletons, with 3.3% in the top ten. The sequenced sample was PBMCs. The receptors here all came from a woman between 50 and 59 years old in good health and CMV-seronegative.

The chain uses TRBV25-1 and TRBJ2-1; TRBD1 is a possible D gene (6 bases). Deletions cut 6 bases from V and 10 bases from J, with 16 bases between. Germline V gene data show CDR1 as MGHDK and CDR2 as SYGVNS. CDR3 size: 13 residues. The CDR3 is CASRNRDNPEQFF. Written as DNA, the CDR3 is TGTGCCAGCAGAAACCGGGACAACCCAGAGCAGTTCTTC.

The V and J genes are TRBV28 and TRBJ2-3; 10 nucleotides line up with TRBD2. Trimming took 2 bases from V and 0 from J; bases not matched to a gene: 5. There are 17 residues in the CDR3. Germline-derived CDR1 and CDR2 are MDHEN and SYDVKM. CDR3 DNA sequence: TGTGCCAGCAGTTTAGTTCTAGCGGGGGTTAGCACAGATACGCAGTATTTT. This sequence encodes CASSLVLAGVSTDTQYF.

This chain joins TRBV6-4 and TRBJ2-1; 8 bases map to TRBD2. With 3 bases clipped from V and 6 bases from J, the junction kept 4 bases outside the gene matches. Germline values: CDR1 MRHNA, CDR2 SNTAGT. CDR3 length equals 14 residues. CDR3 region: CASSEERESNEQFF. In DNA, the CDR3 is TGTGCCAGCAGTGAAGAGCGGGAGAGCAATGAGCAGTTCTTC.

The chain combines TRBV15 with TRBJ2-1; 7 nucleotides agree with TRBD2. With 5 bases clipped from V and 4 bases from J, the junction kept 8 bases outside the gene matches. The germline CDR1 and CDR2 sequences are LNHNV and YYDKDF (reference sequence). The CDR3 covers 15 residues. CDR3: CATSFRASGYNEQFF. The CDR3 bases are TGTGCCACCAGCTTCCGGGCTAGCGGATACAATGAGCAGTTCTTC.

This clone was seen only once. As DNA, the CDR3 is TGTGCCAGCAGACAAGGACAGATTGAAGCTTTCTTT. This codes for CASRQGQIEAFF. V and J are TRBV2 and TRBJ1-1, with TRBD1 as a possible D gene (6 bases). Trimming removed 6 bases from V and 7 bases from J, with 12 bases in between. Per germline, CDR1 SNHLY and CDR2 FYNNEI. The CDR3 is 12 amino acids.

This clone is labeled medium-sized. The chain couples TRBV9 to TRBJ1-2, with D tentatively TRBD1 (6 bases). Germline CDR1 is SGDLS and CDR2 is YYNGEE. The V end was cut by 2 bases, the J end by 8 bases, with 16 bases between. This CDR3 has 14 residues. CDR3 protein: CASSVSGTPGGYTF. DNA for the CDR3: TGTGCCAGCAGCGTTAGTGGGACACCTGGGGGCTACACCTTC.

The chain combines TRBV25-1 with TRBJ2-1; maybe TRBD1 (5 bases). This CDR3 spans 15 amino acids. Trimming shortened V by 6 bases and J by 4 bases, and 16 bases separated the two germline ends. Germline V gene lookup returns CDR1 MGHDK and CDR2 SYGVNS. The CDR3 here is CASRGAGQAYNEQFF. The CDR3 DNA reads as TGTGCCAGCAGAGGGGCCGGGCAGGCGTACAATGAGCAGTTCTTC.

The table lists this clone with a count of one. The V gene is TRBV10-3, the J gene TRBJ2-7; D gene ambiguous. The CDR3 is 12 residues long. Germline V lookup: CDR1 ENHRY, CDR2 SYGVKD. The ends were cut back, 7 bases at V and 0 bases at J, with 7 bases in the middle. CDR3 protein: CAINHSSYEQYF. The CDR3 bases are TGTGCCATCAATCACAGCTCCTACGAGCAGTACTTC.

The chain couples TRBV28 to TRBJ1-6; a possible D gene is TRBD1 (5 bases). This CDR3 is built from 15 residues. V was pared by 8 bases and J by 5 bases, with 16 bases between. Germline values: CDR1 MDHEN, CDR2 SYDVKM. CDR3: CASGGGPHDNSPLHF. As DNA, the CDR3 is TGTGCCAGCGGGGGGGGACCCCATGATAATTCACCCCTCCACTTT.

V and J are TRBV5-8 and TRBJ1-5, with a tentative D call TRBD1 (5 bases). CDR3 length equals 15 residues. Trimming took 0 bases from V and 6 from J, leaving 13 bases between them. Germline V gene sequence: CDR1 SGHTS, CDR2 YDEGEE. The chain's CDR3 is CASSLEGGVGQPQHF. CDR3 in DNA: TGTGCCAGCAGCTTGGAAGGAGGGGTGGGTCAGCCCCAGCATTTT.

The chain's CDR3 is CASSLTTSGPYNEQFF. Here the CDR3 DNA reads TGTGCCAGCAGCTTAACCACTAGCGGTCCTTACAATGAGCAGTTCTTC. V and J are TRBV7-3 and TRBJ2-1, with 8 bases fitting TRBD2. Germline V gene data show CDR1 as SGHTA and CDR2 as FQGTGA. This CDR3 has 16 residues. V dropped 0 bases and J dropped 4; count of bases not matched to a gene: 5.

This sequence joins TRBV18 and TRBJ1-3; tentatively, D is TRBD1 (6 bases). In germline, CDR1 is KGHSH, CDR2 LQKENI. This CDR3 is 18 amino acids long. Trimming stripped 2 bases from V and 1 base from J, with 18 bases between. The DNA of the CDR3 is TGTGCCAGCTCACCAGAAAGCAACAGGGTCCCGTCTGGAAACACCATATATTTT. Its protein product is CASSPESNRVPSGNTIYF. The whole variable domain, remainder taken from reference TRBV18 and TRBJ1-3, is NAGVMQNPRHLVRRRGQEARLRCSPMKGHSHVYWYRQLPEEGLKFMVYLQKENIIDESGMPKERFSAEFPKEGPSILRIQQVVRGDSAAYFCASSPESNRVPSGNTIYFGEGSWLTVV.

This clone has only one observation. The rearrangement links TRBV10-3 to TRBJ1-1; D remains unclear. This CDR3 has 12 residues. Trimming removed 10 bases from V and 7 bases from J, with 16 bases in between. Germline CDR1 is ENHRY and CDR2 is SYGVKD. CDR3 DNA: TGTGCCACCAGCGGCCTGGGGAGTGAAGCTTTCTTT. Protein product: CATSGLGSEAFF.

This clone has only one observation. This chain connects TRBV6-5 to TRBJ1-1; 10 bases agree with TRBD1. After removal of 2 bases from V and 11 bases from J, the junction contained 5 bases not matched to a gene. This CDR3 comprises 13 residues. Germline-derived CDR1 and CDR2 are MNHEY and SVGAGI. The CDR3 here is CASSYGTGVEAFF. For the CDR3, the DNA is TGTGCCAGCAGTTACGGGACAGGGGTAGAGGCTTTCTTT.

This clone came up a few times. This chain connects TRBV27 to TRBJ2-2, with 7 bases that match TRBD2. The germline V gene has CDR1 MNHEY and CDR2 SMNVEV (reference sequence). The trim removed 5 bases at V and 6 bases at J, leaving 3 bases unmatched. CDR3 size: 13 residues. The chain's CDR3 is CASSVGLAGELFF. CDR3 in DNA: TGTGCCAGCAGTGTCGGACTAGCCGGGGAGCTGTTTTTT.

This chain links TRBV4-2 with TRBJ1-2; 10 positions match TRBD1. Germline V gene data show CDR1 as LGHNA and CDR2 as YNFKEQ. CDR3 size: 14 residues. Unmatched junction bases numbered 3, after V lost 4 bases and J lost 4 bases. The CDR3 here is CASSRDRGPYGYTF. CDR3 coding DNA: TGTGCCAGCAGCCGGGACAGGGGCCCCTATGGCTACACCTTC.

The rearrangement joins TRBV30 to TRBJ1-5, with a weak D call TRBD1 (6 bases). The CDR3 covers 14 residues. Trimming stripped 0 bases from V and 1 base from J, with 7 bases between. CDR1 GTSNPN and CDR2 SVGIG come from the germline V gene (reference sequence). CDR3 nucleotides: TGTGCCTGGAGTGTAGGGGGAAGCAATCAGCCCCAGCATTTT. Translated, it gives CAWSVGGSNQPQHF.

As for this clone: The junction departs from the called germline gene at one end, perhaps through a read error. The chain couples TRBV10-3 to TRBJ2-7; 9 nucleotides align to TRBD2. The CDR3 runs to 14 residues. Germline assignment: CDR1 ENHRY and CDR2 SYGVKD. The CDR3 DNA sequence: TGTGCCATCAGTGAGCCTTTAGCGGGGGAAAGGCCAAACTTC. Its translation: CAISEPLAGERPNF.

This clone was counted between two and nine times. The chain joins TRBV6-4 to TRBJ2-1; a possible D gene is TRBD2 (5 bases). Per the germline V gene, CDR1 is MRHNA and CDR2 is SNTAGT. Trimming took 2 bases from V and 8 from J, leaving 16 bases between them. The CDR3 loop spans 15 amino acids. The CDR3 DNA is TGTGCCAGCAGTGACGGCCCTGGCGGGCAGGATGAGCAGTTCTTC. Its protein product is CASSDGPGGQDEQFF.

The CDR3: CASSLQGSGYTF. In DNA form, the CDR3 reads TGTGCCAGCAGCTTGCAGGGCTCTGGCTACACCTTC. This chain connects TRBV7-2 to TRBJ1-2; the D gene is possibly TRBD1 (5 bases). Per the germline V gene, CDR1 is SGHTA and CDR2 is FQGNSA. This CDR3 is 12 amino acids long. Trimming removed 3 bases from V and 7 bases from J, with 9 bases in between.

V and J are TRBV29-1 and TRBJ2-7; 9 bases map to TRBD2. V lost 3 bases, J lost 3 bases, and 12 bases stayed unmatched. Germline V gene lookup returns CDR1 SQVTM and CDR2 ANQGSEA. This CDR3 contains 16 residues. For the CDR3, the DNA is TGCAGCGTTGAGCGAGCGGGAGGAGGGGGGGGCTACGAGCAGTACTTC. Translation: CSVERAGGGGGYEQYF.

The rearrangement joins TRBV9 to TRBJ2-2, with TRBD2 as a possible D gene (6 bases). The germline V and J ends were trimmed by 5 bases and 5 bases, with 16 bases remaining between them. The germline V gene encodes CDR1 SGDLS and CDR2 YYNGEE. This CDR3 has 15 residues. The CDR3 sequence: CASRAHGSSTGELFF. As DNA, the CDR3 is TGTGCCAGCAGGGCTCACGGGAGTTCAACCGGGGAGCTGTTTTTT.

This clone was seen just once. One end of the junction does not line up with germline, which may come from a read error. The chain is built from TRBV7-9 and TRBJ2-1; the match to TRBD2 covers 8 bases. Germline assignment: CDR1 SEHNR and CDR2 FQNEAQ (reference sequence). The CDR3 runs to 15 residues. The CDR3 coding sequence is TGTTCCAGCAGCTTAGAGGACGGACTAGCCGATGAGCAGTTCTTC. It codes for CSSSLEDGLADEQFF.

The chain uses TRBV2 and TRBJ1-1; D is perhaps TRBD1 (6 bases). Germline assignment: CDR1 SNHLY and CDR2 FYNNEI. V shed 3 bases and J shed 2 bases, with 10 bases lying between them. The CDR3 loop spans 14 amino acids. DNA of the CDR3: TGTGCCAGCAGTGACCAACAGGGAAACACTGAAGCTTTCTTT. It yields the protein CASSDQQGNTEAFF.

Here the CDR3 reads CATTGSVNTGELFF. The CDR3 DNA reads TGTGCCACTACAGGGTCGGTGAACACCGGGGAGCTGTTTTTT. The V and J genes are TRBV10-3 and TRBJ2-2; TRBD1 might be the D (6 bases). The CDR3 extends over 14 amino acids. Germline-derived CDR1 and CDR2 are ENHRY and SYGVKD. Between the trimmed V and J ends, which lost 10 bases and 1 base, there was a span of 13 bases.